This T cell receptor (beta chain) was sequenced for a study of shared clonotypes between healthy human individuals. Concerning this clone itself: The sample has other DNA sequences that encode this CDR3 too.

The V gene's germline CDR1 is SGDLS and CDR2 YYNGEE. This CDR3 is 14 amino acids long. The V and J ends lost 3 bases and 0 bases respectively, with 10 bases between them. Per the study methods: Junction-only sequences without quality scores came from ImmunoSEQ, so filtering differed. Libraries were prepared by immunoSEQ multiplex PCR; TCRdb keeps only in-frame clonotypes and omits some of them. D and trimming were read from the DNA, whereas the V and J calls and clone size are those reported in that table. The profile shows about 2.4 million clones, under 95% of them singletons. The chain joins TRBV9 to TRBJ2-7; possibly TRBD2 for D (6 bases). This clonotype was sampled from a man aged 18 to 29 in good health. Some clones in this sample may be carry-over from other donors' samples. Sequenced input: naive CD4+ T cells from PBMCs. Subset meaning: CD45RA+ positively selected. This CDR3 reads CASSARDSSYEQYF. CDR3 coding DNA: TGTGCCAGCAGCGCTCGGGACTCCTCCTACGAGCAGTACTTC.